This T cell receptor (beta chain) was recovered during a study of cytomegalovirus exposure and HLA in healthy donors (dated by TCRdb to 2015 to 2018). Notes on the research overall: An earlier analysis of roughly 630 of the donors reported about 290 Gb of sequence data and roughly 100 million unique TCR beta sequences from some 180 million T cells. About 280 gigabases of sequencing data and tens of millions of unique TCR sequences were included in an early release covering several hundred HLA-typed donors. Among the roughly 430 genotyped donors, around 79% belonged to the genetic ancestry cluster associated with self-reported Caucasian donors. The study aimed to test whether cataloging public T cell receptors could reveal signatures of past pathogen exposure. The study profiled the T cell repertoires of around 700 subjects by immunosequencing and related them to cytomegalovirus serostatus. Besides the first cohort of approximately 670 subjects, a separate validation cohort made up of 120 or so different subjects was used. To predict cytomegalovirus infection status, the study brought together high-throughput TCR immunosequencing, statistical association of individual TCRs with disease status, and machine learning. A later analysis re-examined previously published TCR beta repertoires from 500 to 700 donors and added high-resolution HLA genotyping to investigate patterns of TCR occurrence. In the later analysis, no new phenotypic data were used to find candidate immune exposures; instead, reliance was placed on TCR beta sequences and their occurrence across donors. An earlier analysis of 587 of the donors applied high-throughput TCR beta sequencing to assess whether each TCR beta V gene segment acted as functional or pseudogenic. Donor age, sex, ethnicity and CMV serostatus were collected together with the repertoire data. In a later genetic analysis, genome-wide SNP genotypes for about three fifths of the roughly 670 donors were used, and that subset was treated as a discovery cohort. Every discovery cohort repertoire had been produced on one sequencing platform. HLA typing included class I and class II loci at four-digit resolution. Typing coverage varied by locus: about 620-640 donors for A, B, C, DRB1 and DQB1; approximately 520 for DQA1; over 600 for DPA1; roughly 450 for DPB1. Because of strong linkage in the cohort, roughly five DR-DQ haplotypes were treated as single units for association and clustering. On average, around 200,000 unique TCR beta nucleotide sequences were sequenced per donor among roughly 430 genotyped donors of the cohort, with approximately 18% of those sequences being non-productive.

The cohort comprised some 680 healthy bone marrow donors. At the time of sampling, all cohort members were nominally healthy, though unrecorded immune exposures were likely present. The donor was CMV seronegative and belonged to the group of several hundred seronegative cohort members. Each donor provided a peripheral blood sample, and peripheral blood mononuclear cells were used for TCR beta sequencing. Genomic DNA extraction from the blood cell samples was performed with the Qiagen DNeasy Blood Extraction Kit. Notes on this clone: Its binding antigen is unknown. No base quality information exists; no much larger clone differs at one position. In the same sample, other DNA sequences code for this CDR3.

Findings and caveats that apply to the study as a whole: Some 16 rarely observed V segments, including chromosome 9 orphons, were excluded from the earlier analysis of about 600 of the donors because counts were too low. In both the original and validation cohorts, the classifier was reported to diagnose cytomegalovirus status with high specificity and sensitivity. The study listed 150 to 200 TCR beta chains as associated with cytomegalovirus. Strong co-occurrence of HLA alleles, especially DR and DQ, made assigning TCR associations to individual alleles difficult. A later analysis found that TCR association rates varied across HLA loci, with DRB1 alleles showing the most associated TCRs and HLA-C alleles the fewest. While some public TCRs were present in many individuals, most TCR sequences turned up only very rarely across donors. Three of the identified cytomegalovirus-associated TCR beta chains were confirmed in vitro to be specific for cytomegalovirus antigens. Because the 87-base-pair reads could not distinguish some IMGT-functional V segments, including TRBV6-2 and TRBV6-3, those segments were excluded. A later analysis associated 16,951 TCR beta sequences with specific HLA alleles at a false discovery rate of 0.05. In an earlier analysis of 587 of the donors, most TCR beta V segments appeared in productive rearrangements about 87% or about 30% of the time, broadly matching IMGT annotations. The authors suggested that the approach could potentially be generalized to other disease states and immunological phenotypes. In a later analysis, most CMV-associated TCR beta chains were found to appear HLA-restricted, with HLA associations seemingly driven largely by CMV exposure. Correlated functional status among segregating V segments might be attributable to linkage disequilibrium, but an unknown experimental factor could not be ruled out. In a later analysis, HLA-associated TCR beta chains were found to be more clonally expanded and to have lower generation probabilities than equally common non-associated chains. Roughly uniform sequencing depth across donors was assumed in presence/absence analyses, although this assumption may not hold. A further reported finding was that TCR beta sequences accurately predicted the HLA-A and HLA-B alleles for most subjects in the first cohort. Because some donors lacked HLA typing at each locus, the association tests relied only on the typed subset. A cluster of highly shared sequence variants was judged likely to represent a technical artifact of the sequencing pipeline. V-gene and J-gene trimming of TCR beta chains was associated with a missense DCLRE1C variant in a later genetic analysis, and the association was replicated in an independent cohort. A later genetic analysis reported fewer N-insertions in productive TCRs among donors in an Asian-associated ancestry cluster than the approximately 670-donor mean. Immune exposure information for the cohort was limited to CMV serostatus. A later analysis reported that several top co-occurrence clusters appeared linked to parvovirus B19, influenza, CMV and Epstein-Barr virus. The cohort was sequenced for TCR beta chains only, and without alpha or paired-chain data the features that could be detected were limited.

Libraries were constructed by the immunoSEQ multiplex PCR assay. For the multiplex PCR, a mixture combining 60 forward primers for TCR Vbeta segments and 13 reverse primers for TCR Jbeta segments was used. Amplification of the CDR3 region of rearranged TCR beta genes was performed with a multiplex PCR assay on genomic DNA. Amplified TCR beta libraries were sequenced as 87-base-pair reads on the Illumina HiSeq System. In the authors' own workflow: Across the 666 repertoires, a later analysis counted 60 million to 90 million unique TCR beta chains, roughly 11 million of which were shared by at least two donors. Raw reads were error-corrected and collapsed into unique sequences by a nearest-neighbor algorithm in which closely related sequences were merged to remove PCR and sequencing errors. CDR3 sequences were aligned to IMGT reference sequences to assign V, D and J gene segments. Each retained sequence needed at least a six-nucleotide match to both a V gene segment and a J gene segment. A rearrangement counted as productive if the CDR3 had no stop codons and remained in frame with V and J, and every other rearrangement counted as non-productive. CDR3 was defined according to IMGT convention as the region running from the second conserved V-encoded cysteine to the conserved J-encoded phenylalanine. The earlier analysis of about 560 of the donors excluded any sequence lacking an unambiguous match to a single V gene segment. In an earlier analysis of a few hundred of the donors, a V segment was called functional when productive rearrangements were above 56.7%, and segregating when the standard deviation between donors exceeded 5%. A statistical classification framework was built to diagnose cytomegalovirus status from the catalog of TCR beta chain sequences. In a later analysis, TCR nucleotide sequences were compared against IMGT/GENE-DB human TR gene sequences so that V and J genes could be assigned. Using the TCRdist pipeline, a later analysis assigned CDR3 sequences along with most-parsimonious VDJ recombination scenarios. In a later analysis, each TCR beta chain was defined by its CDR3 amino acid sequence together with its V-gene family, and reads without a unique V-gene family were excluded. As a way to deal with suspected cross-contamination and a sequencing artifact, a later analysis dropped 450 to 600 nucleotide sequences that were highly shared and had low generation probability. In a later analysis, a clonal expansion index was calculated for each public chain from normalized within-repertoire ranks of inferred template counts. A later analysis computed generation probabilities with a VDJ recombination model fitted to out-of-frame rearrangements, and checked the results against IGoR. In a later analysis, hypergeometric tests were used to score TCR-TCR, TCR-HLA and TCR-CMV co-occurrence, with a repertoire-size bias correction applied to TCR pairs. False discovery rates were estimated in a later analysis by permuting HLA or CMV assignments 20 times. In a later analysis, co-occurring TCRs were grouped using DBSCAN, with TCRdist sequence similarity added in when clustering inside HLA-allele-positive subsets. Repertoires with fewer than 30,000 or more than 120,000 public chains, plus five repertoires with anomalous nucleotide sharing, were excluded from co-occurrence clustering. TCRdb provides this immuneACCESS table in a form limited to in-frame rearrangements. Some clones are lacking; in checked studies, under half of them reflect an unresolved V gene, and why the rest are absent is not known. That table supplies the V and J calls and clone size; D and trimming were determined from the DNA. The sample records some 190,000 clones, 77% of which are singletons. The ten largest clones represent around 1.5% of the sample.

For this chain, trimming is 7 bases at the V end and 1 base at the J end, and the number of junction bases without a gene match is 10. CDR3 length: 16 amino acids, cysteine to phenylalanine. The entry retains the CDR3 DNA only, 48 bases that are in frame from base 1. For CDR1 and CDR2, the germline V gene lists SQVTM and ANQGSEA. The sequenced sample was PBMCs. The receptor was isolated from a young man in good health and CMV-seronegative. This chain joins TRBV29-1 to TRBJ1-2, with 12 middle bases fitting TRBD1. The CDR3 region has the sequence CSAGDRGRPNNYGYTF. The DNA sequence reads TGCAGCGCCGGGGACAGGGGGCGCCCCAATAACTATGGCTACACCTTC.